This entry lists 8 T cell receptor beta chains sequenced from one sample in a study of technical replicates of blood from several donors. Method: immunoSEQ multiplex PCR; TCRdb's copy keeps in-frame clones and lacks some. The sample contains approximately 89,000 clones, approximately 94% of which appear only once. Sequencing was carried out using T cells isolated from PBMCs. Receptors were obtained from a human donor in good health.

The chain is built from TRBV10-3 and TRBJ2-6; 12 bases are shared with TRBD2. V was clipped by 8 bases and J by 0 bases; unmatched bases: 5. Germline CDR1 and CDR2: ENHRY and SYGVKD. The CDR3 is 17 amino acids. As DNA, the CDR3 is TGTGCCATCGGTGGACTAGCGGGGACCTCTGGGGCCAACGTCCTGACTTTC. Amino acid sequence: CAIGGLAGTSGANVLTF.

The rearrangement uses TRBV30 and TRBJ2-7; perhaps TRBD1 as D (6 bases). Germline loops: CDR1 GTSNPN, CDR2 SVGIG (reference sequence). Trimming took off 5 bases at V and 7 bases at J, with 15 bases between the two ends. The CDR3 is made up of 12 amino acids. The CDR3 reads CAWDRKIGEQYF. The CDR3 DNA is TGTGCCTGGGACAGGAAAATAGGAGAGCAGTACTTC.

The chain recombines TRBV2 with TRBJ1-4; D possibly corresponds to TRBD1 (6 bases). Germline CDR1 and CDR2: SNHLY and FYNNEI. V was trimmed by 7 bases and J by 7 bases, leaving 16 bases between them. The CDR3 consists of 14 residues. CDR3 coding DNA: TGTGCCAGCAAAGGGGGACCGTACAGTGAAAAACTGTTTTTT. Its protein product is CASKGGPYSEKLFF.

This clone appeared once. The rearrangement joins TRBV30 to TRBJ1-5; D uncertain. V was pared by 1 base and J by 3 bases, with 7 bases between. This CDR3 has 13 amino acids. Looked up from germline, CDR1 is GTSNPN and CDR2 is SVGIG (reference sequence). The CDR3 here is CAWSGADNQPQHF. DNA of the CDR3: TGTGCCTGGAGTGGGGCAGACAATCAGCCCCAGCATTTT.

V usage is TRBV7-9 and J usage is TRBJ2-1, with D possibly TRBD2 on 6 matching bases. In germline, CDR1 is SEHNR, CDR2 FQNEAQ (reference sequence). The CDR3 runs 18 residues. Trimming left V 6 bases short and J 3 bases short, with 24 bases between. CDR3 nucleotide sequence: TGTGCCAGCAGACCTGAATTAGGTCCCGGGGGATACTACAATGAGCAGTTCTTC. Its translation: CASRPELGPGGYYNEQFF. Full variable domain (rest looked up from reference TRBV7-9 and TRBJ2-1): DTGVSQNPRHKITKRGQNVTFRCDPISEHNRLYWYRQTLGQGPEFLTYFQNEAQLEKSRLLSDRFSAERPKGSFSTLEIQRTEQGDSAMYLCASRPELGPGGYYNEQFFGPGTRLTVL.

This sequence joins TRBV27 and TRBJ2-3, with TRBD2 as a possible D gene (6 bases). The CDR3 spans 13 residues. CDR1 and CDR2 (germline): MNHEY, SMNVEV (reference sequence). V lost 8 bases, J lost 2 bases, and 11 bases lay in between. CDR3 DNA sequence: TGTGCCAGCGGGCGGGGAACCACAGATACGCAGTATTTT. As protein: CASGRGTTDTQYF.

The rearrangement joins TRBV27 to TRBJ2-7; 7 positions agree with TRBD1. Germline loops: CDR1 MNHEY, CDR2 SMNVEV (reference sequence). The length of the CDR3 is 12 residues. The V gene end was trimmed by 6 bases and the J gene end by 5 bases; junction bases not matched to a gene: 4. The chain's CDR3 is CASSPQGNEQYF. CDR3 DNA: TGTGCCAGCAGCCCACAGGGGAACGAGCAGTACTTC.

This clone was seen a single time. This CDR3 is CASSFILLAGGHNEQFF. CDR3 coding DNA: TGTGCCAGTAGTTTCATCCTACTAGCGGGAGGGCACAATGAGCAGTTCTTC. The chain couples TRBV19 to TRBJ2-1; 13 nucleotides line up with TRBD2. CDR1 is LNHDA, CDR2 SQIVND, per germline (reference sequence). Trimming removed 5 bases from V and 5 bases from J; junction bases left unmatched: 9. The CDR3 is 17 residues long.